These T cell receptor beta chains were read from a single sample in a study of blood T cell repertoires in COVID-19. TCRdb keeps only in-frame clones here, not all; method: immunoSEQ multiplex PCR. The data contain around 87,000 clones, 89% of them singletons. Sequencing used peripheral blood. The source is a man in his forties or fifties with acute or convalescent COVID-19. The conserved cysteine and the conserved F or W are not part of the CDR3 here.

CDR3aa: ASSPGGSNQPQH; j_gene: TRBJ1-5; v_gene: TRBV6-6
CDR3aa: ASSLGTGYEQY; j_gene: TRBJ2-7; v_gene: TRBV12-3/TRBV12-4
CDR3aa: ASSRSSYNSPLH; j_gene: TRBJ1-6; v_gene: TRBV5-4
CDR3aa: ASSLGQTNTEAF; j_gene: TRBJ1-1; v_gene: TRBV7-2
CDR3aa: ASAPARHTEAF; j_gene: TRBJ1-1; v_gene: TRBV5-1
CDR3aa: ASSISGANVLT; j_gene: TRBJ2-6; v_gene: TRBV12-3/TRBV12-4
CDR3aa: ASRVTSGESEQF; j_gene: TRBJ2-1; v_gene: TRBV5-1
CDR3aa: AVSSGSLVNVLT; j_gene: TRBJ2-6; v_gene: TRBV19
CDR3aa: ASSEGRTSGGAQDTQY; j_gene: TRBJ2-3; v_gene: TRBV6-1
CDR3aa: ASSVSTLRGKNIQY; j_gene: TRBJ2-4; v_gene: TRBV2
CDR3aa: ASSYSWAGSRSL; j_gene: TRBJ1-2; v_gene: TRBV6-5
CDR3aa: ASSEVSGGFTGANVLT; j_gene: TRBJ2-6; v_gene: TRBV6-1
CDR3aa: ASSSQGADYNEQF; j_gene: TRBJ2-1; v_gene: TRBV7-2
CDR3aa: ASSRQFRVDGYT; j_gene: TRBJ1-2; v_gene: TRBV19
CDR3aa: SVVGGPGEKLF; j_gene: TRBJ1-4; v_gene: TRBV29-1
CDR3aa: ATSPGRTINEKLF; j_gene: TRBJ1-4; v_gene: TRBV24-1
CDR3aa: ATYGGSSSGNTIY; j_gene: TRBJ1-3; v_gene: TRBV6-5
CDR3aa: ASSIGGAGANEKLF; j_gene: TRBJ1-4; v_gene: TRBV19
CDR3aa: AWSRTGGRGNQPQH; j_gene: TRBJ1-5; v_gene: TRBV30
CDR3aa: ASSLQGGGTEAF; j_gene: TRBJ1-1; v_gene: TRBV7-3
CDR3aa: AITRQGGEGELF; j_gene: TRBJ2-2; v_gene: TRBV10-3
CDR3aa: ASSLARWQSAF; j_gene: TRBJ1-1; v_gene: TRBV7-2
CDR3aa: ASSLSRGGYT; j_gene: TRBJ1-2; v_gene: TRBV12-3/TRBV12-4
CDR3aa: ASSLGNRNTEAF; j_gene: TRBJ1-1; v_gene: TRBV5-1
CDR3aa: ASSNPTEETQY; j_gene: TRBJ2-5; v_gene: TRBV5-1
CDR3aa: ATSDPSEAF; j_gene: TRBJ1-1; v_gene: TRBV24-1
CDR3aa: ASSRTGGSTSSYNEQF; j_gene: TRBJ2-1; v_gene: TRBV6-6
CDR3aa: ASSLRTANTEAF; j_gene: TRBJ1-1; v_gene: TRBV7-3